The 17 T cell receptor beta chains below come from one sample, sequenced in a study of Ad26.COV2.S vaccination and SARS-CoV-2 variants. This sample's treatment: some 19 received Ad26.COV2.S at low or high dose, single or two shots; roughly 5 received placebo; per-sample allocation not given. Specimen acquisition occurred on day 63 following the initial vaccine or placebo injection. Sequencing was performed with immunoSEQ multiplex PCR; in TCRdb, only in-frame clones are kept and a portion is missing. The data show hundreds of thousands of clones, with roughly 87% seen just once and approximately 2.5% held by the top ten. Sequences were derived from peripheral blood, sampled in a trial of Ad26.COV2.S vaccine versus placebo. These receptor sequences come from a person aged 18-60 years who received the Ad26.COV2.S COVID-19 vaccine or a placebo.

The chain recombines TRBV7-7 with TRBJ2-3; tentative D call: TRBD1 (6 bases). This CDR3 is built from 13 residues. Germline-derived CDR1 and CDR2 are SSHAT and FNYEAQ (reference sequence). V lost 5 bases to trimming and J lost 4 bases, with 10 bases between them. DNA for the CDR3: TGTGCCAGCAGCATAACAGGGTCAGATACGCAGTATTTT. Protein product: CASSITGSDTQYF.

CDR3 amino acids: CASSRPGRYEQYF. DNA for the CDR3: TGTGCCAGCAGCCGGCCCGGACGCTACGAGCAGTACTTC. This chain links TRBV7-2 with TRBJ2-7; D ambiguous. This CDR3 contains 13 residues. Trimming pared 5 bases from V and 3 bases from J, leaving 11 bases between. The germline CDR1 and CDR2 sequences are SGHTA and FQGNSA. Filled out from reference TRBV7-2 and TRBJ2-7, the complete variable domain reads GAGVSQSPSNKVTEKGKDVELRCDPISGHTALYWYRQSLGQGLEFLIYFQGNSAPDKSGLPSDRFSAERTGGSVSTLTIQRTQQEDSAVYLCASSRPGRYEQYFGPGTRLTVT.

The chain couples TRBV30 to TRBJ1-2; D call uncertain. Trimming took 6 bases from V and 7 from J, leaving 18 bases between them. Germline assignment: CDR1 GTSNPN and CDR2 SVGIG (reference sequence). CDR3 length: 13 residues. The CDR3 reads CACVEVTEGGYTF. The DNA of the CDR3 is TGTGCCTGCGTGGAAGTAACTGAGGGTGGCTACACCTTC.

The V call is TRBV19, the J call TRBJ2-2, with TRBD2 matching over 8 bases. Germline V lookup: CDR1 LNHDA, CDR2 SQIVND (reference sequence). The CDR3 is 16 residues long. J gave up 5 bases and V 0 bases, and 5 bases lay outside the gene matches. In DNA, the CDR3 is TGTGCCAGTAGTATAGAGTTTGCTAGCGGGACCGGGGAGCTGTTTTTT. Protein product: CASSIEFASGTGELFF.

The J gene is TRBJ1-2, the V gene TRBV2; D not resolved. This CDR3 has 13 amino acids. The germline V gene has CDR1 SNHLY and CDR2 FYNNEI. Trimming cost V 3 bases and J 8 bases, with 13 bases left between them. CDR3: CASSEEFDAGYTF. Written as DNA, the CDR3 is TGTGCCAGCAGTGAGGAGTTCGACGCGGGCTACACCTTC. Based on the CDR3 plus reference TRBV2 and TRBJ1-2, the full variable domain is EPEVTQTPSHQVTQMGQEVILRCVPISNHLYFYWYRQILGQKVEFLVSFYNNEISEKSEIFDDQFSVERPDGSNFTLKIRSTKLEDSAMYFCASSEEFDAGYTFGSGTRLTVV.

The genes are TRBV7-9 and TRBJ1-4; D remains ambiguous. The CDR3 loop spans 13 amino acids. Germline CDR1 is SEHNR and CDR2 is FQNEAQ (reference sequence). Trimming cost V 0 bases and J 7 bases, with 6 bases left between them. The CDR3 nucleotides are TGTGCCAGCAGCTTAGCCTCCCCTGAAAAACTGTTTTTT. Its protein is CASSLASPEKLFF. Full variable domain (outside the CDR3, taken from reference TRBV7-9 and TRBJ1-4): DTGVSQNPRHKITKRGQNVTFRCDPISEHNRLYWYRQTLGQGPEFLTYFQNEAQLEKSRLLSDRFSAERPKGSFSTLEIQRTEQGDSAMYLCASSLASPEKLFFGSGTQLSVL.

J is TRBJ1-1 and V is TRBV7-3; D gene uncertain. CDR3 length: 14 residues. V gave up 4 bases and J gave up 3 bases, with 12 bases separating them. Germline V gives CDR1 SGHTA, CDR2 FQGTGA. The CDR3 coding sequence is TGTGCCAGCAGCTACAATGCGTGGGACACTGAAGCTTTCTTT. Translation: CASSYNAWDTEAFF. Full variable domain (rest looked up from reference TRBV7-3 and TRBJ1-1): GAGVSQTPSNKVTEKGKYVELRCDPISGHTALYWYRQSLGQGPEFLIYFQGTGAADDSGLPNDRFFAVRPEGSVSTLKIQRTERGDSAVYLCASSYNAWDTEAFFGQGTRLTVV.

The rearrangement uses TRBV6-5 and TRBJ1-5; D possibly corresponds to TRBD1 (6 bases). Germline CDR1 is MNHEY and CDR2 is SVGAGI. The V and J ends lost 0 bases and 5 bases respectively, with 11 bases between them. The CDR3 loop spans 15 amino acids. This CDR3 reads CASSYSWDNYQPQHF. CDR3 coding DNA: TGTGCCAGCAGTTACTCGTGGGACAACTATCAGCCCCAGCATTTT.

This chain connects TRBV12-3 or TRBV12-4 to TRBJ1-5; D gene unclear. The ends were cut back, 8 bases at V and 4 bases at J, with 12 bases in the middle. This CDR3 has 13 amino acids. The CDR3 here is CASGWGGNQPQHF. In DNA, the CDR3 is TGTGCCAGCGGGTGGGGAGGGAATCAGCCCCAGCATTTT.

The chain couples TRBV10-3 to TRBJ2-7, with D maybe TRBD2 (5 bases). This CDR3 contains 12 residues. Deletions cut 5 bases from V and 4 bases from J, with 9 bases between. Germline-derived CDR1 and CDR2 are ENHRY and SYGVKD. The CDR3 loop is CAISSDWYEQYV. The CDR3 region has the DNA TGTGCCATCAGTTCGGACTGGTACGAGCAGTACGTC.

This chain connects TRBV3-1 (or the pseudogene TRBV3-2) to TRBJ1-1; D unclear. Per the germline V gene, CDR1 is LGHDT and CDR2 is YNNKEL (reference sequence). V lost 5 bases and J 3 bases, leaving 7 bases between the germline ends. The CDR3 is made up of 12 amino acids. DNA of the CDR3: TGTGCCAGCAGCGAGATAGACACTGAAGCTTTCTTT. Protein: CASSEIDTEAFF.

V is TRBV29-1 and J is TRBJ2-7; D could derive from TRBD1 or TRBD2 (7 bases each). The CDR3 covers 12 residues. V dropped 3 bases and J dropped 5 bases, with 11 bases sitting between them. Germline CDR1 and CDR2: SQVTM and ANQGSEA. The CDR3 here is CSVDPGGDEQYF. In DNA, the CDR3 is TGCAGCGTTGACCCAGGGGGGGACGAGCAGTACTTC.

This rearrangement joins TRBV5-1 to TRBJ1-1, with a possible D match to TRBD1 (6 bases). The CDR3 spans 13 residues. V gave up 2 bases and J gave up 8 bases, with 13 bases separating them. CDR1 is SGHRS and CDR2 is YFSETQ in the germline V gene. CDR3 protein: CASSFGTRSEAFF. As DNA, the CDR3 is TGCGCCAGCAGCTTCGGGACACGGTCAGAAGCTTTCTTT.

This clone has just one count. This sequence joins TRBV2 and TRBJ2-3; 10 positions match TRBD1. This CDR3 region has 14 residues. Germline trimming cut 5 bases from V and 4 bases from J; bases unmatched to any gene: 3. CDR1 SNHLY and CDR2 FYNNEI come from the germline V gene. The CDR3 bases are TGTGCCAGCAGTTCCGGGACAGGGGCAGATACGCAGTATTTT. This codes for CASSSGTGADTQYF.

CDR3 nucleotide sequence: TGTGCCAGCAGCCAAAATTCCGGGGACAGAGGCTATGGCTACACCTTC. Translation: CASSQNSGDRGYGYTF. The chain combines TRBV14 with TRBJ1-2, with 7 bases aligning to TRBD1. V was pared by 2 bases and J by 4 bases, with 10 bases of the junction left unmatched. This CDR3 is built from 16 residues. Germline CDR1 is SGHDN and CDR2 is FVKESK.

V usage is TRBV2 and J usage is TRBJ1-2, with D possibly being TRBD1 (5 bases). The CDR3 is 11 residues long. Germline V gene data show CDR1 as SNHLY and CDR2 as FYNNEI. Trimming removed 8 bases from V and 7 bases from J, with 11 bases in between. CDR3 sequence (DNA): TGTGCCAGCGCGGGGGATGGTGGCTACACCTTC. Its translation is CASAGDGGYTF.

The J gene is TRBJ2-3, the V gene TRBV6-5, with D unclear. The CDR3 has 13 residues. Per the germline V gene, CDR1 is MNHEY and CDR2 is SVGAGI. Between the trimmed V and J ends, which lost 2 bases and 1 base, there was a span of 4 bases. The CDR3 region has the DNA TGTGCCAGCAGTTACAAGCGCACAGATACGCAGTATTTT. This sequence encodes CASSYKRTDTQYF.